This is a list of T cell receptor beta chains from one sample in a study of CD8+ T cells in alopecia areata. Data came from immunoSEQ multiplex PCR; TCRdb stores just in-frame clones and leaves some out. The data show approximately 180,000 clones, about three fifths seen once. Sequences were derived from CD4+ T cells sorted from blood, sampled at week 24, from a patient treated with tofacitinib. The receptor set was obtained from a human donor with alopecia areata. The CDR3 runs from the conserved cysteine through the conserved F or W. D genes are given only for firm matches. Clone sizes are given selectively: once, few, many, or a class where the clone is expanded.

DNA: TGTGCCAGCAGTGAAGGAAGAGGTGAGCAGTTCTTC; CDR3: CASSEGRGEQFF; J: TRBJ2-1; length: 12; size: -; V: TRBV6-1; D: -
DNA: TGTGCCAGCAGTCGCGACACCTACGAGCAGTACTTC; CDR3: CASSRDTYEQYF; J: TRBJ2-7; length: 12; size: -; V: TRBV6-5; D: -
DNA: TGTGCCAGCAGCTTCACGGGGGCCGAGACCCAGTACTTC; CDR3: CASSFTGAETQYF; J: TRBJ2-5; length: 13; size: -; V: TRBV11-1; D: -
DNA: TGCGCCAGCAGCCAAGAACTGGGACAGGGTAATCAGCCCCAGCATTTT; CDR3: CASSQELGQGNQPQHF; J: TRBJ1-5; length: 16; size: few; V: TRBV4-3; D: TRBD1
DNA: TGTGCCAGCAGCTACCGCCGGGGACAGCTGACTTTC; CDR3: CASSYRRGQLTF; J: TRBJ2-6; length: 12; size: -; V: TRBV7-2; D: TRBD1
DNA: TGTGCCAGCAGGGCAGCCGGGGAGCTGTTTTTT; CDR3: CASRAAGELFF; J: TRBJ2-2; length: 11; size: few; V: TRBV7-9; D: -
DNA: TGTGCCAGCAGTGAAGCGAGTCAGGGGGTCGCCGGGGAGCTGTTTTTT; CDR3: CASSEASQGVAGELFF; J: TRBJ2-2; length: 16; size: -; V: TRBV2; D: TRBD1
DNA: TGTGCCAGCAGCGAAAGACAGGGTTCGGCAGATACGCAGTATTTT; CDR3: CASSERQGSADTQYF; J: TRBJ2-3; length: 15; size: once; V: TRBV13; D: TRBD1
DNA: TGCGCCAGCAGCCGGTTTGGGAGCTCCTACGAGCAGTACTTC; CDR3: CASSRFGSSYEQYF; J: TRBJ2-7; length: 14; size: -; V: TRBV5-1; D: -
DNA: TGTGCCATCAAAGAACCTGAGCAGTTCTTC; CDR3: CAIKEPEQFF; J: TRBJ2-1; length: 10; size: -; V: TRBV14; D: -
DNA: TGTGCCAGCAGTGGGGCTAGCGGGGGTGGAGAGACCCAGTACTTC; CDR3: CASSGASGGGETQYF; J: TRBJ2-5; length: 15; size: few; V: TRBV2; D: TRBD2
DNA: TGCAGCGTTGTACTCCAAGAGACCCAGTACTTC; CDR3: CSVVLQETQYF; J: TRBJ2-5; length: 11; size: -; V: TRBV29-1; D: -
DNA: TGCAGCGTTGAAATCTCCTACGAGCAGTACTTC; CDR3: CSVEISYEQYF; J: TRBJ2-7; length: 11; size: -; V: TRBV29-1; D: -
DNA: TGTGCCAGTAGTATATGGGGGCTCAGCTATGGCTACACCTTC; CDR3: CASSIWGLSYGYTF; J: TRBJ1-2; length: 14; size: few; V: TRBV19; D: -
DNA: TGTGCCTCTTCAGAGACAGATACGCAGTATTTT; CDR3: CASSETDTQYF; J: TRBJ2-3; length: 11; size: -; V: TRBV10-3; D: -
DNA: TGTGCCAGCAGCTTGAGGGATAACACTGAAGCTTTCTTT; CDR3: CASSLRDNTEAFF; J: TRBJ1-1; length: 13; size: -; V: TRBV5-6; D: -
DNA: TGTGCCAGCAGGGAGGAGGGGAGGCACAATGAGCAGTTCTTC; CDR3: CASREEGRHNEQFF; J: TRBJ2-1; length: 14; size: -; V: TRBV5-6; D: -
DNA: TGTGCCAGCAGCTTGGGAGGATCCGACTACGAGCAGTACTTC; CDR3: CASSLGGSDYEQYF; J: TRBJ2-7; length: 14; size: -; V: TRBV5-4; D: -
DNA: TGTGCCAGCAGCAAAGGACTAGCTGGCGCCTACGAGCAGTACTTC; CDR3: CASSKGLAGAYEQYF; J: TRBJ2-7; length: 15; size: -; V: TRBV9; D: TRBD2